This TCR beta chain was obtained from a study of blood T cell repertoires in COVID-19. Study-wide context: Donors in the United States, Italy and Spain gave samples during acute or convalescent COVID-19.

Per the authors' pipeline: Estimated nucleated cell counts came from reference gene primer amplification. The method was immunoSEQ multiplex PCR; TCRdb's version includes in-frame clones alone and lacks a portion of them. That table supplies the V and J calls and clone size; D and trimming were determined from the DNA. The data contain about 350,000 clones, around nine tenths of them singletons. Trimming took 6 bases from V and 7 from J, leaving 13 bases between them. CDR1 is KGHSH and CDR2 is LQKENI in the germline V gene. The CDR3 covers 13 residues. Cohorts were assigned according to the clinical history that participants reported. A case of COVID-19 had been met by exposed participants within 2 weeks before study entry.

This TCR came from a woman aged 25 to 45 who had been exposed to COVID-19. Sequenced sample: PBMCs or T cells enriched from blood (not recorded which). This chain links TRBV18 with TRBJ2-1, with D perhaps TRBD2 (5 bases). The CDR3 coding sequence is TGTGCCAGCTCCACGGACGGGGAGAATGAGCAGTTCTTC. Its protein is CASSTDGENEQFF.